One and the same sample provided the 10 T cell receptor beta chains below, sequenced in a study of cytomegalovirus exposure and HLA in healthy donors. Use of 60 Vbeta and 13 Jbeta primers characterized the PCR. Clones were sequenced by immunoSEQ multiplex PCR, and TCRdb holds only the in-frame ones, with some missing. Of 150,000 to 180,000 clones detected, around 79% appear once; the ten largest clones hold approximately 1.4%. Sequences were obtained from PBMCs. These receptor sequences come from a young man in good health and CMV-seronegative.

The rearrangement joins TRBV7-8 to TRBJ2-2, with TRBD2 matching 8 bases. CDR3 length: 13 amino acids. In germline, CDR1 is SGHVS, CDR2 FQNEAQ. The junction had 7 bases not matched to a gene; V was cut back by 3 bases and J by 13 bases. The CDR3 DNA follows: TGTGCCAGCAGCTTCAGACTAGCGCCGGTGCTGTTTTTT. Its translation: CASSFRLAPVLFF. Filled out from reference TRBV7-8 and TRBJ2-2, the complete variable domain reads GAGVSQSPRYKVAKRGQDVALRCDPISGHVSLFWYQQALGQGPEFLTYFQNEAQLDKSGLPSDRFFAERPEGSVSTLKIQRTQQEDSAVYLCASSFRLAPVLFFGEGSRLTVL.

V usage is TRBV30 and J usage is TRBJ1-2; TRBD1 might be the D (5 bases). This CDR3 has 11 amino acids. From germline, CDR1 is GTSNPN and CDR2 SVGIG (reference sequence). The V and J ends lost 3 bases and 8 bases respectively, with 10 bases between them. The CDR3 loop reads CAWRAGSGYTF. The DNA for the CDR3 is TGTGCCTGGAGGGCAGGGTCCGGCTACACCTTC. Using reference TRBV30 and TRBJ1-2 for the parts outside the CDR3, the full variable domain is SQTIHQWPATLVQPVGSPLSLECTVEGTSNPNLYWYRQAAGRGLQLLFYSVGIGQISSEVPQNLSASRPQDRQFILSSKKLLLSDSGFYLCAWRAGSGYTFGSGTRLTVV.

The rearrangement links TRBV18 to TRBJ1-5, with D possibly TRBD1 on 6 matching bases. CDR1 is KGHSH and CDR2 is LQKENI in the germline V gene. The V end was cut by 3 bases, the J end by 2 bases, with 14 bases between. This CDR3 has 16 amino acids. CDR3 protein: CASSPGGAGGNQPQHF. DNA for the CDR3: TGTGCCAGCTCACCGGGGGGGGCTGGGGGCAATCAGCCCCAGCATTTT.

This chain joins TRBV6-5 and TRBJ2-7; maybe TRBD2 (6 bases). V lost 0 bases and J 3 bases, leaving 12 bases between the germline ends. This CDR3 is 15 amino acids long. Per the germline V gene, CDR1 is MNHEY and CDR2 is SVGAGI. In nucleotides, the CDR3 is TGTGCCAGCAGTTACTCAGCTGGTAGCGGCTACGAGCAGTACTTC. The encoded protein is CASSYSAGSGYEQYF.

The chain employs TRBV2 and TRBJ2-6; D may be TRBD1 (5 bases). V was shortened by 5 bases and J by 4 bases, with 15 bases between the two germline ends. In germline, CDR1 is SNHLY, CDR2 FYNNEI. This CDR3 contains 16 residues. The CDR3 DNA sequence: TGTGCCAGCAGTTATCTCACAGGTGGCGGGGCCAACGTCCTGACTTTC. It is translated as CASSYLTGGGANVLTF.

The chain combines TRBV6-1 with TRBJ2-7, with D unresolved. Germline V gene data show CDR1 as MNHNS and CDR2 as SASEGT. The CDR3 has 15 residues. V was clipped by 1 base and J by 0 bases, with 10 bases between them. CDR3 protein: CASSEEAWSSYEQYF. CDR3 bases: TGTGCCAGCAGTGAAGAGGCTTGGAGCTCCTACGAGCAGTACTTC.

This chain joins TRBV11-2 and TRBJ2-7; D is perhaps TRBD2 (5 bases). There are 14 residues in the CDR3. Trimming took 5 bases from V and 2 from J, leaving 13 bases between them. Germline-derived CDR1 and CDR2 are SGHAT and FQNNGV. This chain's CDR3 is CASSGGNGPYEQYF. CDR3 nucleotide sequence: TGTGCCAGCAGCGGAGGAAACGGTCCCTACGAGCAGTACTTC.

The chain carries TRBV4-1 and TRBJ2-7; 7 positions match TRBD2. Trimming removed 4 bases from V and 4 bases from J; junction bases left unmatched: 10. In germline, CDR1 is MGHRA, CDR2 YSYEKL. The CDR3 has 15 amino acids. CDR3 bases: TGCGCCAGCAGCCTCCGACTAGCCGGCATTTACGAGCAGTACTTC. This sequence encodes CASSLRLAGIYEQYF.

The chain has TRBV28 and TRBJ2-7; 9 nucleotides align to TRBD2. From germline, CDR1 is MDHEN and CDR2 SYDVKM. Losses at the gene ends were 7 bases for V and 7 bases for J; bases not matched to a gene: 8. The CDR3 consists of 13 residues. The chain's CDR3 is CASTAGGRGEQYF. The CDR3 DNA reads as TGTGCCAGCACCGCGGGGGGGCGAGGGGAGCAGTACTTC.

The rearrangement joins TRBV4-1 to TRBJ2-2; D unresolved. Germline V gene sequence: CDR1 MGHRA, CDR2 YSYEKL. The V end was cut by 4 bases, the J end by 4 bases, with 4 bases between. The length of the CDR3 is 12 residues. In DNA, the CDR3 is TGCGCCAGCAGCCTCATCACCGGGGAGCTGTTTTTT. Translating gives CASSLITGELFF.